What follows describes a single T cell receptor (beta chain). The antigen remains unidentified. The data are from a study of T-cell memory formation after mild COVID-19. Overall study context: In these data, TCR clusters were largely donor specific.

Constant-segment primers served in 5'RACE that generated TCR alpha and TCR beta cDNA libraries bearing sample barcodes and UMIs. TCRdb re-called the 5' RACE reads through MiXCR, storing one row per CDR3 protein. The top ten hold 20% to 25% of the sample, which has hundreds of thousands of distinct CDR3 sequences, roughly 8% seen once. Per the germline V gene, CDR1 is MNHEY and CDR2 is SMNVEV (reference sequence). This CDR3 comprises 13 residues. Unmatched junction bases numbered 11, after V lost 5 bases and J lost 14 bases. Notes on the study in general: Proof of SARS-CoV-2 specificity was absent for the second-wave clones that crested on day 37. Largely, contracting CD4+ clones fell within CM and EM, and contracting CD8+ clones within EMRA.

V usage is TRBV27 and J usage is TRBJ2-1, with 8 bases identical to TRBD2. This receptor was identified in a man younger than 35 who had mild COVID-19 (a few samples of this study predate the infection). Cell type and time point are not known. Sequencing was performed on PBMCs or a T cell subset sorted from them (not recorded which). The CDR3 DNA is TGTGCCAGCAGTCCGACGACCGGGACTAGGAAGTTCTTC. It translates to CASSPTTGTRKFF.